This TCR beta chain came from a study of blood T cell repertoires in COVID-19. Germline V gives CDR1 ENHRY, CDR2 SYGVKD. This CDR3 contains 16 residues. V shed 4 bases, J shed 0 bases, and the junction held 3 bases outside the gene matches. Method: immunoSEQ multiplex PCR; TCRdb's copy keeps in-frame clones and lacks some. The sample has 200,000 to 250,000 clones, 90% seen once; the top ten hold about 16%. The chain carries TRBV10-3 and TRBJ1-3; 10 bases agree with TRBD1. Sequenced: PBMCs or T cells enriched from blood (not recorded which). The TCR sequence derives from a man aged 25-40 years who had been exposed to COVID-19. CDR3 in amino acids: CAISGTGGDSGNTIYF. CDR3 nucleotides: TGTGCCATCAGTGGGACAGGGGGAGACTCTGGAAACACCATATATTTT.